This T cell receptor beta chain was profiled in a study of cytomegalovirus exposure and HLA in healthy donors. Whole-study context: The 120 million or so unique TCR beta sequences, from about 180 million T cells, were found by an earlier analysis.

The primer mix had 60 Vbeta and 13 Jbeta primers. Some clones are missing from TCRdb's copy, which holds only in-frame ones; the method was immunoSEQ multiplex PCR. The table includes fewer than 250,000 clones, roughly 77% detected once. CDR1 is SGHRS and CDR2 is YFSETQ in the germline V gene. V was trimmed by 1 base and J by 4 bases, leaving 8 bases between them. This CDR3 has 13 residues. Comment on this clone: The same CDR3 can be traced to other DNA sequences in this sample.

Sequencing was performed on PBMCs. The source is a woman younger than 45 in good health and CMV-seropositive. The chain links TRBV5-1 to TRBJ1-1; possibly TRBD1 for D (5 bases). The CDR3 loop reads CASSLLGATEAFF. The DNA for the CDR3 is TGCGCCAGCAGCTTGCTAGGGGCCACTGAAGCTTTCTTT.